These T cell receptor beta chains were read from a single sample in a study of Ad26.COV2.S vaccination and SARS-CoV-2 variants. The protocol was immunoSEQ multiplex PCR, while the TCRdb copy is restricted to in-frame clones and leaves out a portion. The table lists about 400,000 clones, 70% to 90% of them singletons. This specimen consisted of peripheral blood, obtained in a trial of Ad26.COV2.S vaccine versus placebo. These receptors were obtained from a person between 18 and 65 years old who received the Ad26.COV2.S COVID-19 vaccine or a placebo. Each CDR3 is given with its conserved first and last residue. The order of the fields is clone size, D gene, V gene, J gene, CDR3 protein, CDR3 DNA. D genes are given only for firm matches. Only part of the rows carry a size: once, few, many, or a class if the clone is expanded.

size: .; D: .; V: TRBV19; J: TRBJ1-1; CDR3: CASSPPGQNTEAFF; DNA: TGTGCCAGTAGTCCCCCGGGACAGAACACTGAAGCTTTCTTT
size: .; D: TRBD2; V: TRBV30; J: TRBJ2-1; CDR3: CAAKLAGLYNEQFF; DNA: TGTGCCGCAAAACTAGCGGGCCTTTACAATGAGCAGTTCTTC
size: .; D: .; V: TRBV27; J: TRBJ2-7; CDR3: CASSFSRGPYEQYF; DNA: TGTGCCAGCAGTTTCAGCCGCGGCCCCTACGAGCAGTACTTC
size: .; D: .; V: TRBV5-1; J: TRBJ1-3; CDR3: CASSLAGEPSGNTIYF; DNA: TGCGCCAGCAGCTTGGCGGGGGAGCCTTCTGGAAACACCATATATTTT
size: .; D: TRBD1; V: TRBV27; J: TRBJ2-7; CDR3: CASSIRTGGYEQYF; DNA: TGTGCCAGCAGTATCCGGACAGGGGGCTACGAGCAGTACTTC
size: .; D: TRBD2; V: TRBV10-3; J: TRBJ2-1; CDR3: CAISESGGLAGGNEQFF; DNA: TGTGCCATCAGTGAGTCAGGAGGACTAGCGGGAGGTAATGAGCAGTTCTTC
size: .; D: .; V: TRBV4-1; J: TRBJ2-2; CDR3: CASSHPRGANTGELFF; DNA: TGCGCCAGCAGCCACCCGAGGGGGGCGAACACCGGGGAGCTGTTTTTT
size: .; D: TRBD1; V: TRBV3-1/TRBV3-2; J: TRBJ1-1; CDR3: CASSQRTGVTEAFF; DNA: TGTGCCAGCAGCCAACGCACAGGGGTCACTGAAGCTTTCTTT
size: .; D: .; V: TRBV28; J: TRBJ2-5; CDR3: CASSREKETQYF; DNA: TGTGCCAGCTCTCGGGAGAAAGAGACCCAGTACTTC
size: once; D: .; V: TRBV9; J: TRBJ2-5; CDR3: CASSIPPEGDQETQYF; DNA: TGTGCCAGCAGCATACCCCCAGAGGGTGATCAAGAGACCCAGTACTTC
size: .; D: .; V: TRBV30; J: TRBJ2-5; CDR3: CAWNGGQETQYF; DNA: TGTGCCTGGAACGGGGGTCAAGAGACCCAGTACTTC
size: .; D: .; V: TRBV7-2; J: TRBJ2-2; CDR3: CASSLVGGNTGELFF; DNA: TGTGCCAGCAGCTTAGTTGGGGGAAACACCGGGGAGCTGTTTTTT
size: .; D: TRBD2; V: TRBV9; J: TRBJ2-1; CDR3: CASSVAFAGGSYNEQFF; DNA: TGTGCCAGCAGCGTAGCCTTTGCGGGAGGGTCCTACAATGAGCAGTTCTTC
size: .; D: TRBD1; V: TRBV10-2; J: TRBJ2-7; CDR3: CASRTGAYEQYF; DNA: TGCGCCAGCAGAACAGGGGCCTACGAGCAGTACTTC
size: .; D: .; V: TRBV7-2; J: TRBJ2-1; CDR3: CASSRMGGNEQFF; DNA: TGTGCCAGCAGCCGGATGGGGGGCAATGAGCAGTTCTTC
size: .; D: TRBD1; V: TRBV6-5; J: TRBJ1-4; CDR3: CASRSGGVGEKLFF; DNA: TGTGCCAGCAGATCAGGGGGCGTCGGGGAAAAACTGTTTTTT
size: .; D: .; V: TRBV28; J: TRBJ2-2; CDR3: CASSLSRGRDTGELFF; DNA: TGTGCCAGCAGTTTATCTCGGGGTAGGGACACCGGGGAGCTGTTTTTT
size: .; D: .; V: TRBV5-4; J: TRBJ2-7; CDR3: CASSLGPDAYEQYF; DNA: TGTGCCAGCAGCCTGGGACCAGATGCCTACGAGCAGTACTTC
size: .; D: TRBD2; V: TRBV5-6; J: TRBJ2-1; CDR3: CASSPLTSGKKDEQFF; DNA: TGTGCCAGCTCCCCTCTAACTAGCGGGAAGAAGGATGAGCAGTTCTTC
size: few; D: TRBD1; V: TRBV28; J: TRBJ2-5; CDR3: CASSHSGGWETQYF; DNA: TGTGCCAGCTCCCACTCAGGGGGCTGGGAGACCCAGTACTTC
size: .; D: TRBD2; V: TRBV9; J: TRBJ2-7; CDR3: CASSSKTSGARNEQYF; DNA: TGTGCCAGCAGCTCTAAGACTAGCGGGGCTCGGAACGAGCAGTACTTC
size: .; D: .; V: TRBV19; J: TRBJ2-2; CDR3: CASSNWNDGELFF; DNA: TGTGCCAGTAGTAATTGGAACGACGGGGAGCTGTTTTTT
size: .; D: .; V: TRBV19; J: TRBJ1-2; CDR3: CASSISPLGSYGYTF; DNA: TGTGCCAGTAGTATAAGCCCCCTGGGGTCTTATGGCTACACCTTC
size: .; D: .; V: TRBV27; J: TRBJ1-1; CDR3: CASRPQEGPGTEAFF; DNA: TGTGCCAGCAGACCACAAGAGGGACCGGGGACTGAAGCTTTCTTT
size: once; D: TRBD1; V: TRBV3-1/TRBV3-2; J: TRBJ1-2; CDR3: CASTQRDRGDGYTF; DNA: TGTGCCAGCACCCAGAGGGACAGGGGCGATGGCTACACCTTC
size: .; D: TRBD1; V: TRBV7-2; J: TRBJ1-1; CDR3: CASSPLDRAEAFF; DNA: TGTGCCAGCAGCCCCTTGGACAGGGCTGAAGCTTTCTTT
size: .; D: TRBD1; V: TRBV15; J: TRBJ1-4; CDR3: CATSRDFSGGGEKLFF; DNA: TGTGCCACCAGCAGAGATTTTTCAGGGGGCGGTGAAAAACTGTTTTTT
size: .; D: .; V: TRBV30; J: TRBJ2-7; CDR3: CAWSVPLRRWGSGYEQYF; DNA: TGTGCCTGGAGTGTACCCCTCAGGCGGTGGGGGTCGGGATACGAGCAGTACTTC
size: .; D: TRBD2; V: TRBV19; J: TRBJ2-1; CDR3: CASNPGTSGPYNEQFF; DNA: TGTGCCAGTAACCCCGGGACTAGCGGGCCCTACAATGAGCAGTTCTTC
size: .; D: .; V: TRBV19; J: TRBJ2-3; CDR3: CASSIAVFTDTQYF; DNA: TGTGCCAGTAGTATAGCAGTCTTCACAGATACGCAGTATTTT
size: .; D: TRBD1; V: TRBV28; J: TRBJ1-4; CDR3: CASSEGQGMFRLFF; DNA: TGTGCCAGCAGTGAGGGACAGGGAATGTTTAGACTGTTTTTT
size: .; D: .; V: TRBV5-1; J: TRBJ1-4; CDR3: CASSRGSNEKLFF; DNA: TGCGCCAGCAGTCGAGGCTCTAATGAAAAACTGTTTTTT
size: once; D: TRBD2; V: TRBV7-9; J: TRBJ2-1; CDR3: CASSYLAGAGEQFF; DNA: TGTGCCAGCAGCTACCTAGCGGGAGCTGGTGAGCAGTTCTTC
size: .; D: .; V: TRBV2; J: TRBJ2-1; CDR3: CASRRSTSGHEQFF; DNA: TGTGCCAGCAGACGGTCGACTAGTGGACATGAGCAGTTCTTC
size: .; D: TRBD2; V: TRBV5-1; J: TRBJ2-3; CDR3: CASSFSGRDTDTQYF; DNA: TGCGCCAGCAGCTTTAGTGGGAGGGACACAGATACGCAGTATTTT
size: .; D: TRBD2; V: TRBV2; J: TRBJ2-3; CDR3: CASSERREPSTDTQYF; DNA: TGTGCCAGCAGTGAAAGGCGGGAGCCTAGCACAGATACGCAGTATTTT
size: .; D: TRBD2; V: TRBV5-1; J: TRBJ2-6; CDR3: CASSSGLAGVLGNVLTF; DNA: TGCGCCAGCAGCTCCGGACTAGCGGGAGTCTTGGGGAACGTCCTGACTTTC
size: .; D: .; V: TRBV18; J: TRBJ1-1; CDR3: CASSRGSVTEAFF; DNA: TGTGCCAGCTCACGGGGCTCGGTCACTGAAGCTTTCTTT
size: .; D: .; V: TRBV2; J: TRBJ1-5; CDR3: CASSDLGAGSNQPQHF; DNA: TGTGCCAGCAGTGATTTGGGGGCTGGTAGCAATCAGCCCCAGCATTTT
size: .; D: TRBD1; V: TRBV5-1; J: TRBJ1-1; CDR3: CASSLWPDRPEGTEAFF; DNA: TGCGCCAGCAGCTTGTGGCCGGACAGGCCCGAGGGCACTGAAGCTTTCTTT
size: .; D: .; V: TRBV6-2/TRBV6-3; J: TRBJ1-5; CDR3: CASSYSVGGNQPQHF; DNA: TGTGCCAGCAGTTACTCTGTGGGGGGGAATCAGCCCCAGCATTTT
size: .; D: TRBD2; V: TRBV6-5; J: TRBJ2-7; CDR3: CASSSSGRGNEQYF; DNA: TGTGCCAGCTCTAGTAGCGGGAGGGGAAACGAGCAGTACTTC
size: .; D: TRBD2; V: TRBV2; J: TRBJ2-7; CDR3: CASQIGLADSYEQYF; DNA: TGTGCCAGCCAAATCGGACTAGCGGACTCCTACGAGCAGTACTTC
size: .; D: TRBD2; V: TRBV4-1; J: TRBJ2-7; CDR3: CASSQDQGLAGGLGYEQYF; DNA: TGCGCCAGCAGCCAAGATCAGGGACTAGCGGGAGGGCTGGGCTACGAGCAGTACTTC
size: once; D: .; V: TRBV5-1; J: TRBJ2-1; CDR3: CASSLTGPDEQFF; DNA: TGCGCCAGCAGCCTGACTGGTCCGGATGAGCAGTTCTTC
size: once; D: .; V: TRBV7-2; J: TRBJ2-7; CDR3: CASSSWGRSSYEQYF; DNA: TGTGCCAGCAGCTCCTGGGGCAGGAGCTCCTACGAGCAGTACTTC
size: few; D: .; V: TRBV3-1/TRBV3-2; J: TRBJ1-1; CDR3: CASSQDYPAMNTEAFF; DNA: TGTGCCAGCAGCCAAGACTACCCAGCCATGAACACTGAAGCTTTCTTT
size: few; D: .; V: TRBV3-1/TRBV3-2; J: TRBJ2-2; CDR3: CASRDLPGELFF; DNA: TGTGCCAGCAGGGACTTGCCCGGGGAGCTGTTTTTT
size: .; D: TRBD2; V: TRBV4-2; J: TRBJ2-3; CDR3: CASSHRLAETDTQYF; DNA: TGTGCCAGCAGCCACAGGCTAGCGGAGACAGATACGCAGTATTTT
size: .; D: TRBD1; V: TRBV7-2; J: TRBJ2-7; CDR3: CASSSTSGQGSNEQYF; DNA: TGTGCCAGCAGCTCCACCTCGGGACAGGGATCCAACGAGCAGTACTTC
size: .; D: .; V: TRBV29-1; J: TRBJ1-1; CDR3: CSAERNTEAFF; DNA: TGCAGCGCCGAGAGGAACACTGAAGCTTTCTTT
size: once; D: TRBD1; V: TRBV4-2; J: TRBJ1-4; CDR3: CASSQDLTGEEKLFF; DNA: TGTGCCAGCAGCCAAGATCTCACAGGGGAAGAAAAACTGTTTTTT